These 32 T cell receptor beta chains were all obtained from the same sample, sequenced in a study of OX40 agonist ivuxolimab in advanced cancers. The protocol was immunoSEQ multiplex PCR, while the TCRdb copy is restricted to in-frame clones and leaves out a portion. The sample includes over 45,000 clones, about 89% of them seen just once. The sample was CD4+ or CD8+ T cells sorted from blood, taken in a trial of the OX40 agonist ivuxolimab. Receptors were obtained from an adult with an advanced solid tumor such as melanoma, head and neck, liver or kidney cancer.

About this clone: The same CDR3 also results from other DNA sequences found in this sample. The V call is TRBV5-1, the J call TRBJ1-5; D gene ambiguous. V lost 0 bases, J lost 1 base, and 5 bases lay in between. This CDR3 spans 14 amino acids. Per germline, CDR1 SGHRS and CDR2 YFSETQ. DNA for the CDR3: TGCGCCAGCAGCTTGGATGGCAGCAATCAGCCCCAGCATTTT. This translates into CASSLDGSNQPQHF.

CDR3 coding DNA: TGTGCCAGCAGTTCCCGGGTTGAAGCTTTCTTT. Translation gives CASSSRVEAFF. This rearrangement joins TRBV27 to TRBJ1-1; D unresolved. Germline assignment: CDR1 MNHEY and CDR2 SMNVEV (reference sequence). The CDR3 length is 11 residues. Between the trimmed V and J ends, which lost 4 bases and 7 bases, there was a span of 7 bases.

The rearrangement uses TRBV10-3 and TRBJ2-7; 12 nucleotides align to TRBD2. The CDR3 has 17 amino acids. The germline V gene has CDR1 ENHRY and CDR2 SYGVKD. V dropped 4 bases and J dropped 7; count of bases not matched to a gene: 14. CDR3 sequence: CAISALTSGSGTREQYF. Here the CDR3 DNA reads TGTGCCATCAGTGCATTGACTAGCGGGAGTGGAACGCGAGAGCAGTACTTC.

V gene TRBV29-1 combines with J gene TRBJ1-1; D possibly corresponds to TRBD1 (5 bases). The CDR3 is 13 residues long. Germline V gene lookup returns CDR1 SQVTM and CDR2 ANQGSEA. V was clipped by 2 bases and J by 1 base, with 8 bases between them. This CDR3 reads CSVEQGGNTEAFF. The CDR3 nucleotides are TGCAGCGTTGAACAGGGCGGGAACACTGAAGCTTTCTTT.

J is TRBJ2-2 and V is TRBV10-3; D unresolved. V dropped 8 bases and J dropped 10 bases, with 11 bases sitting between them. The CDR3 length is 11 residues. Germline assignment: CDR1 ENHRY and CDR2 SYGVKD. CDR3 protein: CAIGGREELFF. The CDR3 nucleotides are TGTGCCATCGGTGGGCGTGAGGAGCTGTTTTTT.

This clone was counted a single time. The chain combines TRBV29-1 with TRBJ2-3, with 8 positions matching TRBD2. This CDR3 is 15 amino acids long. Germline V gene lookup returns CDR1 SQVTM and CDR2 ANQGSEA. The J segment lost 4 bases and the V segment lost 4 bases, leaving 10 bases of the junction unmatched. The CDR3 region has the DNA TGCAGCGTTGGCAGCGGACTAGCTGGGGCAGATACGCAGTATTTT. Residues: CSVGSGLAGADTQYF.

The chain is built from TRBV9 and TRBJ2-7; TRBD2 matches 7 bases. After removal of 0 bases from V and 4 bases from J, the junction contained 7 bases not matched to a gene. The length of the CDR3 is 15 residues. Germline CDR1 is SGDLS and CDR2 is YYNGEE. CDR3 amino acids: CASSVAVGLSYEQYF. The CDR3 DNA reads as TGTGCCAGCAGCGTAGCGGTGGGACTATCGTACGAGCAGTACTTC.

V gene TRBV5-1 combines with J gene TRBJ2-3, with TRBD2 matching over 8 bases. The ends lost 0 bases at V and 4 bases at J; junction bases unmatched: 7. The germline V gene encodes CDR1 SGHRS and CDR2 YFSETQ. The CDR3 spans 16 residues. CDR3 in amino acids: CASSLGSSGTPDTQYF. The DNA for the CDR3 is TGCGCCAGCAGCTTGGGTAGTAGCGGGACCCCAGATACGCAGTATTTT.

The rearrangement links TRBV19 to TRBJ2-3, with D possibly TRBD1 on 6 matching bases. V lost 5 bases and J 4 bases, leaving 13 bases between the germline ends. Germline V CDR1 and CDR2: LNHDA, SQIVND (reference sequence). The CDR3 loop spans 14 amino acids. The CDR3 DNA reads TGTGCCAGTAGTGCAGGGGTCTCGGCAGATACGCAGTATTTT. It encodes CASSAGVSADTQYF.

The CDR3: CAASGRNTDTQYF. CDR3 sequence (DNA): TGTGCCGCCTCAGGGCGAAACACAGATACGCAGTATTTT. This chain links TRBV6-5 with TRBJ2-3, with a possible D match to TRBD1 (5 bases). V was pared by 11 bases and J by 2 bases, with 14 bases between. Germline assignment: CDR1 MNHEY and CDR2 SVGAGI. The CDR3 spans 13 residues.

This chain connects TRBV19 to TRBJ2-1; D tentatively fits TRBD1 or TRBD2 (5 bases each). V lost 5 bases and J lost 5, with 13 bases in between. Germline CDR1 LNHDA, CDR2 SQIVND (reference sequence). This CDR3 has 14 residues. CDR3 protein: CASSSSGTHNEQFF. CDR3 DNA: TGTGCCAGTAGTTCATCCGGGACCCACAATGAGCAGTTCTTC. The complete variable domain, with remaining parts taken from reference TRBV19 and TRBJ2-1, reads DGGITQSPKYLFRKEGQNVTLSCEQNLNHDAMYWYRQDPGQGLRLIYYSQIVNDFQKGDIAEGYSVSREKKESFPLTVTSAQKNPTAFYLCASSSSGTHNEQFFGPGTRLTVL.

The CDR3 loop reads CASSINRVLDNEQFF. The CDR3 nucleotides are TGTGCCAGTAGTATTAACAGGGTACTGGACAATGAGCAGTTCTTC. The chain combines TRBV19 with TRBJ2-1, with D maybe TRBD1 (6 bases). CDR1 LNHDA and CDR2 SQIVND come from the germline V gene (reference sequence). V lost 3 bases, J lost 5 bases, and 14 bases lay in between. The CDR3 contains 15 residues.

The rearrangement links TRBV30 to TRBJ1-2; maybe TRBD1 (6 bases). The CDR3 length is 16 residues. With 0 bases removed from V and 1 base from J, the gap between germline ends came to 15 bases. Germline V lookup: CDR1 GTSNPN, CDR2 SVGIG (reference sequence). CDR3 DNA sequence: TGTGCCTGGAGTGTTCGGGGGGCGCAAAGTAACTATGGCTACACCTTC. The encoded protein is CAWSVRGAQSNYGYTF.

The V gene is TRBV7-9, the J gene TRBJ2-1, with 9 bases identical to TRBD2. Germline CDR1 is SEHNR and CDR2 is FQNEAQ (reference sequence). V lost 3 bases and J lost 8; bases outside the gene matches: 8. The CDR3 runs to 15 residues. The CDR3 nucleotides are TGTGCCAGCAGCTTCCCGATAGCGGGAGACCATGAGCAGTTCTTC. Amino acid sequence: CASSFPIAGDHEQFF.

The V call is TRBV30, the J call TRBJ1-6; tentative D call: TRBD1 (5 bases). Deletions cut 1 base from V and 5 bases from J, with 15 bases between. Germline CDR1 is GTSNPN and CDR2 is SVGIG (reference sequence). The CDR3 has 16 amino acids. CDR3: CAWSAPVGGNNSPLHF. The CDR3 coding sequence is TGTGCCTGGAGTGCCCCGGTCGGGGGGAATAATTCACCCCTCCACTTT.

The chain links TRBV5-1 to TRBJ2-3; TRBD2 agrees at 7 bases. The germline gives CDR1 SGHRS, CDR2 YFSETQ. The CDR3 consists of 15 residues. Trimming at V came to 4 bases and at J to 2 bases, leaving 7 bases not matched to a gene. CDR3: CASSRSGVNTDTQYF. CDR3 DNA sequence: TGCGCCAGCAGCAGGAGCGGGGTCAACACAGATACGCAGTATTTT.

This sequence joins TRBV11-2 and TRBJ1-3; D is possibly TRBD1 (6 bases). Trimming removed 4 bases from V and 3 bases from J, with 25 bases in between. The CDR3 contains 19 residues. Germline CDR1 and CDR2: SGHAT and FQNNGV. For the CDR3, the DNA is TGTGCCAGCAGCTCTCCGGGGTTTACGGGGGGCACCGTTGGAAACACCATATATTTT. It translates to CASSSPGFTGGTVGNTIYF.

CDR3 amino acids: CASSQGGGQETQYF. CDR3 in DNA: TGCGCCAGCAGCCAAGGCGGGGGACAAGAGACCCAGTACTTC. The chain has TRBV5-1 and TRBJ2-5; 7 bases align to TRBD2. This CDR3 region has 14 residues. Germline V gene lookup returns CDR1 SGHRS and CDR2 YFSETQ. The V segment lost 4 bases and the J segment 2 bases; nucleotides outside the gene matches: 5. The whole variable domain, filled in from reference TRBV5-1 and TRBJ2-5, reads KAGVTQTPRYLIKTRGQQVTLSCSPISGHRSVSWYQQTPGQGLQFLFEYFSETQRNKGNFPGRFSGRQFSNSRSEMNVSTLELGDSALYLCASSQGGGQETQYFGPGTRLLVL.

This sequence joins TRBV13 and TRBJ2-7; possibly TRBD2 for D (5 bases). Germline V gives CDR1 PRHDT, CDR2 FYEKMQ (reference sequence). With 1 base removed from V and 7 bases from J, the gap between germline ends came to 14 bases. This CDR3 is 14 amino acids long. The DNA for the CDR3 is TGTGCCAGCAGCTTAGTAGACGGTGGAGGAGAGCAGTACTTC. Translated, it gives CASSLVDGGGEQYF. The entire variable domain, with the rest obtained from reference TRBV13 and TRBJ2-7, is as follows: AAGVIQSPRHLIKEKRETATLKCYPIPRHDTVYWYQQGPGQDPQFLISFYEKMQSDKGSIPDRFSAQQFSDYHSELNMSSLELGDSALYFCASSLVDGGGEQYFGPGTRLTVT.

This chain connects TRBV5-1 to TRBJ2-2, with 11 bases lining up with TRBD1. Germline lookup yields CDR1 SGHRS and CDR2 YFSETQ. The V segment lost 5 bases and the J segment 7 bases; nucleotides outside the gene matches: 7. The CDR3 covers 15 residues. CDR3 nucleotides: TGCGCCAGCAGGGCCGGGACAGGGGGTAACGGGGAGCTGTTTTTT. Translating it yields CASRAGTGGNGELFF. Complete variable domain (other parts from reference TRBV5-1 and TRBJ2-2): KAGVTQTPRYLIKTRGQQVTLSCSPISGHRSVSWYQQTPGQGLQFLFEYFSETQRNKGNFPGRFSGRQFSNSRSEMNVSTLELGDSALYLCASRAGTGGNGELFFGEGSRLTVL.

V is TRBV4-1 and J is TRBJ2-3; 10 nucleotides agree with TRBD2. CDR3 length: 15 residues. Germline CDR1 is MGHRA and CDR2 is YSYEKL. Trimming took 3 bases from V and 0 from J; bases not matched to a gene: 0. CDR3 DNA: TGCGCCAGCAGCCAGACTAGCGGGAGCACAGATACGCAGTATTTT. It specifies CASSQTSGSTDTQYF.

The chain recombines TRBV19 with TRBJ2-2; TRBD1 agrees at 8 bases. This CDR3 is built from 15 residues. The germline CDR1 and CDR2 sequences are LNHDA and SQIVND (reference sequence). Germline trimming cut 3 bases from V and 3 bases from J; bases unmatched to any gene: 3. The CDR3 DNA sequence: TGTGCCAGTAGTATCCGGACAGGGTACACCGGGGAGCTGTTTTTT. Amino acid sequence: CASSIRTGYTGELFF.

In DNA form, the CDR3 reads TGTGCCAGTAGTATAGCGAAGGGGCTCGGTAGTGAGCAGTTCTTC. This gives the protein CASSIAKGLGSEQFF. This chain uses TRBV19 with TRBJ2-1; weak D call: TRBD1 (5 bases). From germline, CDR1 is LNHDA and CDR2 SQIVND (reference sequence). The CDR3 covers 15 residues. Trimming removed 1 base at V and 9 bases at J, with 16 bases between.

For the CDR3, the DNA is TGTGCCAGCAGCCGCCCGGCGGAGACCCAGTACTTC. The encoded protein is CASSRPAETQYF. The chain has TRBV7-2 and TRBJ2-5, with D unclear. Germline CDR1 reads SGHTA; CDR2 reads FQGNSA. V lost 5 bases to trimming and J lost 5 bases, with 9 bases between them. This CDR3 is built from 12 residues.

This clone was seen only a few times. The V gene is TRBV30, the J gene TRBJ1-5; D is ambiguous. V was shortened by 2 bases and J by 1 base, with 6 bases between the two germline ends. The CDR3 loop spans 13 amino acids. The germline gives CDR1 GTSNPN, CDR2 SVGIG (reference sequence). This CDR3 is CAWSPDSNQPQHF. CDR3 DNA sequence: TGTGCCTGGAGTCCCGACAGCAATCAGCCCCAGCATTTT.

The chain has TRBV11-2 and TRBJ2-2; the D is unclear. Trimming pared 3 bases from V and 1 base from J, leaving 3 bases between. This CDR3 has 13 residues. Germline V gives CDR1 SGHAT, CDR2 FQNNGV. This CDR3 is CASSFGNTGELFF. CDR3 nucleotide sequence: TGTGCCAGCAGCTTTGGGAACACCGGGGAGCTGTTTTTT. The full variable domain, in which reference TRBV11-2 and TRBJ2-2 provide the parts outside the CDR3, is EAGVAQSPRYKIIEKRQSVAFWCNPISGHATLYWYQQILGQGPKLLIQFQNNGVVDDSQLPKDRFSAERLKGVDSTLKIQPAKLEDSAVYLCASSFGNTGELFFGEGSRLTVL.

The genes are TRBV29-1 and TRBJ2-5; 8 nucleotides line up with TRBD1. The V segment lost 5 bases and the J segment 5 bases; nucleotides outside the gene matches: 7. The germline CDR1 and CDR2 sequences are SQVTM and ANQGSEA. The CDR3 length is 13 residues. CDR3 DNA: TGCAGCGTTTTTCAGGGGGCGCTTGAGACCCAGTACTTC. It translates to CSVFQGALETQYF.

The chain uses TRBV10-3 and TRBJ2-1; the D is unclear. CDR3 size: 14 residues. The germline CDR1 and CDR2 sequences are ENHRY and SYGVKD. The germline V and J ends were trimmed by 6 bases and 8 bases, with 17 bases remaining between them. The CDR3 spells CAIRDRVARDEQFF. CDR3 in DNA: TGTGCCATCAGAGACCGGGTCGCCCGCGATGAGCAGTTCTTC.

The chain combines TRBV27 with TRBJ2-7; TRBD1 matches 9 bases. Trimming took 6 bases from V and 2 from J; bases not matched to a gene: 2. Per the germline V gene, CDR1 is MNHEY and CDR2 is SMNVEV (reference sequence). This CDR3 spans 13 amino acids. The CDR3 bases are TGTGCCAGCAGGAGACAGGGGGCCTACGAGCAGTACTTC. Its translation: CASRRQGAYEQYF.

The chain carries TRBV5-5 and TRBJ2-7; D is possibly TRBD1 or TRBD2 (6 bases each). The CDR3 loop spans 12 amino acids. The germline V gene encodes CDR1 SGHKS and CDR2 YYEKEE (reference sequence). V was shortened by 5 bases and J by 6 bases, with 12 bases between the two germline ends. CDR3 residues: CASRGGGPEQYF. CDR3 DNA sequence: TGTGCCAGCAGGGGGGGCGGGCCCGAGCAGTACTTC. Using reference TRBV5-5 and TRBJ2-7 for the parts outside the CDR3, the full variable domain is DAGVTQSPTHLIKTRGQQVTLRCSPISGHKSVSWYQQVLGQGPQFIFQYYEKEERGRGNFPDRFSARQFPNYSSELNVNALLLGDSALYLCASRGGGPEQYFGPGTRLTVT.

This clone was seen a few times. The rearrangement joins TRBV30 to TRBJ1-1, with D unresolved. With 0 bases removed from V and 5 bases from J, the gap between germline ends came to 10 bases. This CDR3 spans 13 amino acids. The germline V gene has CDR1 GTSNPN and CDR2 SVGIG (reference sequence). CDR3 residues: CAWSVGGGTEAFF. CDR3 nucleotide sequence: TGTGCCTGGAGTGTAGGTGGAGGGACTGAAGCTTTCTTT.

The chain couples TRBV19 to TRBJ2-1; 8 nucleotides agree with TRBD1. The junction had 11 bases not matched to a gene; V was cut back by 4 bases and J by 0 bases. The CDR3 totals 18 residues. CDR1 is LNHDA and CDR2 is SQIVND in the germline V gene (reference sequence). CDR3 DNA: TGTGCCAGTAGTAACAGACTTAGGACAGGGAGCTCCTACAATGAGCAGTTCTTC. Amino acid sequence: CASSNRLRTGSSYNEQFF.